This TCR beta chain was retrieved from a study of radiotherapy plus CTLA-4 blockade in lung cancer. Study details: Disease control was achieved by about 34% of patients, and objective responses by about 19%.

This clone was detected only once. Its antigen is not identified. TCRdb keeps only in-frame clones here, not all; method: immunoSEQ multiplex PCR. Among about 77,000 clones listed, roughly 69% were seen once. Receiving focal radiation plus CTLA-4 blockade with ipilimumab were patients who had chemo-refractory metastatic non-small-cell lung cancer. Germline-derived CDR1 and CDR2 are SNHLY and FYNNEI. Trimming removed 3 bases from V and 4 bases from J, with 6 bases in between. CDR3 length equals 12 residues. Points from the study as a whole: Reports state that early shifts in blood T cell clones, with interferon-beta, best predicted response.

This chain joins TRBV2 and TRBJ1-2; D not certain. The receptor was isolated from a human donor with non-small cell lung cancer whose response to radiotherapy plus ipilimumab could not be evaluated. This material consisted of peripheral blood, taken from a patient treated with radiotherapy plus ipilimumab. DNA for the CDR3: TGTGCCAGCAGTGACAGGATCTATGGCTACACCTTC. The encoded protein is CASSDRIYGYTF. The full variable domain, with the rest looked up from reference TRBV2 and TRBJ1-2, is EPEVTQTPSHQVTQMGQEVILRCVPISNHLYFYWYRQILGQKVEFLVSFYNNEISEKSEIFDDQFSVERPDGSNFTLKIRSTKLEDSAMYFCASSDRIYGYTFGSGTRLTVV.